This passage covers 17 T cell receptor beta chains from one sample sequenced in a study of control samples from healthy donors and cancer patients (dated by TCRdb to about 2020). Libraries came from the immunoSEQ multiplex PCR assay. What TCRdb holds here is the immuneACCESS table cut down to in-frame rearrangements. Part of the clones is not present; checked against another copy, under half of the missing clones reflect an unresolved V gene, and the others are unexplained. The sample table holds approximately 110,000 clones, of which roughly 89% were seen once. The ten largest make up approximately 15% of the sample. What was sequenced was blood. The receptors stem from a woman in her fifties or sixties in good health.

This clone showed up just once. The chain couples TRBV10-1 to TRBJ2-1; D is tentatively TRBD1 or TRBD2 (5 bases each). Trimming took off 4 bases at V and 9 bases at J, with 10 bases between the two ends. CDR1 and CDR2 (germline): WNHNN, SYGVQD (reference sequence). The CDR3 has 12 residues. CDR3 sequence: CASSGLRGEQFF. The CDR3 bases are TGCGCCAGCAGTGGACTAAGGGGTGAGCAGTTCTTC.

The rearrangement links TRBV19 to TRBJ2-1; weak D call: TRBD1 (6 bases). The CDR3 contains 15 residues. Trimming cost V 6 bases and J 7 bases, with 19 bases left between them. Germline values: CDR1 LNHDA, CDR2 SQIVND (reference sequence). The CDR3 loop reads CASSRLPTGINEQFF. The CDR3 DNA is TGTGCCAGTAGCCGCTTGCCCACAGGGATTAATGAGCAGTTCTTC. The whole variable domain, remainder taken from reference TRBV19 and TRBJ2-1, is DGGITQSPKYLFRKEGQNVTLSCEQNLNHDAMYWYRQDPGQGLRLIYYSQIVNDFQKGDIAEGYSVSREKKESFPLTVTSAQKNPTAFYLCASSRLPTGINEQFFGPGTRLTVL.

This clone was seen only once. The CDR3, as DNA: TGCGCCAGCAGCGTAGGGCCGGGGGTAACTCGCACAGATACGCAGTATTTT. This sequence encodes CASSVGPGVTRTDTQYF. V gene TRBV5-1 combines with J gene TRBJ2-3, with D possibly being TRBD2 (6 bases). The V gene lost 4 bases and the J gene lost 1 base, with 19 bases spanning the gap. CDR1 and CDR2 (germline): SGHRS, YFSETQ. CDR3 length: 17 amino acids.

This chain uses TRBV5-1 with TRBJ2-3; D is perhaps TRBD2 (6 bases). The CDR3 totals 15 residues. Germline V gives CDR1 SGHRS, CDR2 YFSETQ. V lost 1 base, J lost 3 bases, and 12 bases lay in between. The CDR3 DNA is TGCGCCAGCAGCTTGCAAATCGGAGGGACAGATACGCAGTATTTT. This gives the protein CASSLQIGGTDTQYF. Filled out from reference TRBV5-1 and TRBJ2-3, the complete variable domain reads KAGVTQTPRYLIKTRGQQVTLSCSPISGHRSVSWYQQTPGQGLQFLFEYFSETQRNKGNFPGRFSGRQFSNSRSEMNVSTLELGDSALYLCASSLQIGGTDTQYFGPGTRLTVL.

This clone was detected a few times. The chain joins TRBV12-5 to TRBJ2-2; 11 bases agree with TRBD2. Looked up from germline, CDR1 is LGHNT and CDR2 is FRNRAP. CDR3 length: 16 amino acids. The J segment lost 3 bases and the V segment lost 2 bases, leaving 2 bases of the junction unmatched. The CDR3 loop is CASGLLAGGYTGELFF. In nucleotides, the CDR3 is TGTGCTAGTGGTTTGCTAGCGGGGGGATACACCGGGGAGCTGTTTTTT.

The J gene is TRBJ1-5, the V gene TRBV12-3 or TRBV12-4; D is uncertain. The germline V and J ends were trimmed by 3 bases and 8 bases, with 8 bases remaining between them. This CDR3 has 12 residues. CDR3 in amino acids: CASSFRGEPQHF. CDR3 in DNA: TGTGCCAGCAGTTTCCGGGGTGAGCCCCAGCATTTT.

J is TRBJ1-4 and V is TRBV28, with unresolved D. The CDR3 is 11 residues long. From germline, CDR1 is MDHEN and CDR2 SYDVKM. V shed 1 base and J shed 11 bases, with 5 bases lying between them. The CDR3 loop reads CASSLLDKLFF. CDR3 nucleotide sequence: TGTGCCAGCAGTTTATTGGACAAACTGTTTTTT.

The chain links TRBV25-1 to TRBJ1-6; D call uncertain. Germline V gene data show CDR1 as MGHDK and CDR2 as SYGVNS. Trimming took off 3 bases at V and 0 bases at J, with 12 bases between the two ends. CDR3 length equals 17 residues. The DNA for the CDR3 is TGTGCCAGCAGTGATCCTCGACGAGGCTCCTATAATTCACCCCTCCACTTT. Its protein is CASSDPRRGSYNSPLHF.

The genes are TRBV5-1 and TRBJ2-7; 10 nucleotides align to TRBD1. The germline gives CDR1 SGHRS, CDR2 YFSETQ. V lost 4 bases to trimming and J lost 1 base; unmatched junction nucleotides: 8. The CDR3 sequence is 16 residues long. CDR3 loop: CASSAGQGSGSYEQYF. The CDR3, as DNA: TGCGCCAGCAGCGCGGGACAGGGGTCGGGTTCCTACGAGCAGTACTTC. Combining the CDR3 with reference TRBV5-1 and TRBJ2-7 gives the whole variable domain KAGVTQTPRYLIKTRGQQVTLSCSPISGHRSVSWYQQTPGQGLQFLFEYFSETQRNKGNFPGRFSGRQFSNSRSEMNVSTLELGDSALYLCASSAGQGSGSYEQYFGPGTRLTVT.

The rearrangement joins TRBV7-8 to TRBJ2-1; TRBD2 matches at 9 bases. CDR3 size: 15 residues. CDR1 is SGHVS, CDR2 FQNEAQ, per germline. The V gene end was trimmed by 8 bases and the J gene end by 9 bases; junction bases not matched to a gene: 14. The CDR3 DNA follows: TGTGCCAGCTTCAGGCAGGGGACTAGCCGCAGTGAGCAGTTCTTC. Its protein product is CASFRQGTSRSEQFF.

The V and J genes are TRBV5-1 and TRBJ2-1; no definite D call. The V end lost 3 bases, the J end lost 3 bases, and 10 bases lay between the germline ends. The CDR3 length is 14 residues. The germline gives CDR1 SGHRS, CDR2 YFSETQ. The CDR3 DNA is TGCGCCAGCAGCTCCTACGACGGCTACAATGAGCAGTTCTTC. Translated: CASSSYDGYNEQFF.

This clone was detected a few times. This rearrangement joins TRBV14 to TRBJ1-6; no firm D call. The CDR3 contains 12 residues. Deletions cut 4 bases from V and 8 bases from J, with 6 bases between. Germline V lookup: CDR1 SGHDN, CDR2 FVKESK. CDR3 DNA: TGTGCCAGCAGCCCGGTGGATTCACCCCTCCACTTT. It encodes CASSPVDSPLHF.

Only a few counts were recorded for this clone. The gene calls are TRBV5-1 and TRBJ1-3; D call uncertain. Trimming shortened V by 4 bases and J by 1 base, and 15 bases separated the two germline ends. This CDR3 spans 16 amino acids. Germline-derived CDR1 and CDR2 are SGHRS and YFSETQ. CDR3 nucleotide sequence: TGCGCCAGCAGCCCCGGAACACCTCTGTCTGGAAACACCATATATTTT. It encodes CASSPGTPLSGNTIYF.

This chain connects TRBV11-1 to TRBJ2-1; D gene uncertain. Trimming took off 5 bases at V and 7 bases at J, with 9 bases between the two ends. Germline V CDR1 and CDR2: SGHAT, FQDESV (reference sequence). The CDR3 is made up of 12 amino acids. Here the CDR3 reads CASSPVGNEQFF. CDR3 bases: TGTGCCAGCAGCCCCGTGGGGAATGAGCAGTTCTTC.

The chain couples TRBV2 to TRBJ2-3; no clear D gene. The V end lost 6 bases, the J end lost 1 base, and 8 bases lay between the germline ends. CDR1 SNHLY and CDR2 FYNNEI come from the germline V gene. CDR3 length: 13 amino acids. Here the CDR3 reads CASRKDRTDTQYF. CDR3 coding DNA: TGTGCCAGCAGGAAGGACCGCACAGATACGCAGTATTTT.

This chain connects TRBV15 to TRBJ2-1, with 8 bases lining up with TRBD2. V trimming: 0 bases; J trimming: 3 bases; junction bases outside the gene matches: 7. Germline CDR1 and CDR2: LNHNV and YYDKDF (reference sequence). The CDR3 covers 17 residues. CDR3 region: CATSRDGELAGYNEQFF. CDR3 bases: TGTGCCACCAGCAGAGATGGGGAGCTAGCGGGCTACAATGAGCAGTTCTTC.

The V gene is TRBV5-6, the J gene TRBJ2-1; tentatively, D is TRBD2 (5 bases). CDR3 size: 14 residues. Trimming left V 2 bases short and J 6 bases short, with 12 bases between. Germline CDR1 is SGHDT and CDR2 is YYEEEE. The CDR3 protein is CASSLVLVVNEQFF. DNA of the CDR3: TGTGCCAGCAGCTTAGTACTAGTTGTCAATGAGCAGTTCTTC.